Listed here is a single TCR beta chain. Its antigen is currently unknown. This sample was included in a study of CXCR3-negative and CXCR3-positive naive CD8 T cells. Germline V gives CDR1 SQVTM, CDR2 ANQGSEA. The CDR3 consists of 12 residues. TRB cDNA was prepared as libraries by UMI-labeled 5' RACE. TCRdb reprocessed the 5' RACE reads and reports one entry per CDR3 protein, with no DNA. In total, the table holds tens of thousands of distinct CDR3 sequences. The study's findings and limits: TRB CDR3 hydrophobicity was greater in CXCR3-positive naive cells than in CXCR3-negative naive cells.

This chain joins TRBV29-1 and TRBJ2-1. The clonotype comes from a human donor in good health. Some clones in this sample may be carry-over from other donors' samples. Input material: naive CXCR3+ CD8+ T cells from blood. Specified subset: CD45RO-CCR7+CD27+CD95- naive CD8+ T cells expressing CXCR3 (TNR3+). CDR3 sequence: CSVDEEGPEQFF.